This TCR beta chain was captured in a study of breast tumors, draining lymph nodes, adjacent tissues. General observations from the study: That most tumor T cells come from lymph nodes remained unproven. Compared with lymph nodes, tumors were less diverse; compared with nontumor tissue, more. Luminal-like breast cancer showed significantly greater tumor-nontumor repertoire similarity than basal-like breast cancer did. Data fit most tumor T cells coming from lymph node, expanding in tumor.

Samples came from axillary lymph nodes draining the breast cancer. The CDR3 consists of 18 residues. CDR1 SGHAT and CDR2 FQNNGV come from the germline V gene. Trimming removed 0 bases from V and 2 bases from J; junction bases left unmatched: 7. Remarks on this clonotype: The antigen is undetermined. With a much larger clone just one base away, this may be a read error.

One entry per CDR3 protein, called by TCRdb with MiXCR from the multiplex PCR reads. Among approximately 230,000 distinct CDR3 sequences listed, less than 35% were seen once. Sequences were obtained from axillary lymph node tissue. This sequence joins TRBV11-2 and TRBJ2-3, with TRBD2 matching over 11 bases. The sequence derives from a female donor with breast cancer. Some clones in this sample may be carry-over from other donors' samples. In DNA, the CDR3 is TGTGCCAGCAGCTTAGAATTCGGACTAGCGGGCCTCACAGATACGCAGTATTTT. Amino acids: CASSLEFGLAGLTDTQYF. The complete variable domain, with remaining parts taken from reference TRBV11-2 and TRBJ2-3, reads EAGVAQSPRYKIIEKRQSVAFWCNPISGHATLYWYQQILGQGPKLLIQFQNNGVVDDSQLPKDRFSAERLKGVDSTLKIQPAKLEDSAVYLCASSLEFGLAGLTDTQYFGPGTRLTVL.